A single sample gave rise to the 21 T cell receptor beta chains below, sequenced in a study of chemoradiotherapy in HPV16-positive cancers. The assay was immunoSEQ multiplex PCR, and TCRdb's table has in-frame clones only and misses some. The sample has under 15,000 clones; around 70% are singletons. Sampling was conducted from a patient who underwent chemoradiotherapy. These receptors were obtained from a human donor with HPV-associated anogenital cancer.

The chain combines TRBV28 with TRBJ1-2, with D unresolved. The germline gives CDR1 MDHEN, CDR2 SYDVKM. CDR3 length: 13 amino acids. The V gene lost 7 bases and the J gene lost 3 bases, with 12 bases spanning the gap. CDR3 sequence: CASTQTAHYGYTF. For the CDR3, the DNA is TGTGCCAGCACCCAGACGGCTCACTATGGCTACACCTTC.

Details on this clone: The limits of the CDR3 on the DNA are not certain, so only TCRdb's listed CDR3 is given. The chain recombines TRBV27 with TRBJ2-1; the DNA was not compared with TRBD2, the D call given in the table. With termini counted, the CDR3 has 16 amino acids. Germline values: CDR1 MNHEY, CDR2 SMNVEV (reference sequence). This chain's CDR3 is CASSSSTSGAYNEQFF.

The chain couples TRBV2 to TRBJ2-1, with 7 bases lining up with TRBD2. The CDR3 extends over 13 amino acids. V shed 9 bases and J 4 bases; nucleotides not matched to a gene: 6. Germline loops: CDR1 SNHLY, CDR2 FYNNEI. CDR3 coding DNA: TGTGCCAGTCTAGCGGACCAATACAATGAGCAGTTCTTC. This encodes CASLADQYNEQFF.

This chain links TRBV6-4 with TRBJ1-6, with TRBD1 matching 7 bases. This CDR3 has 13 residues. The germline CDR1 and CDR2 sequences are MRHNA and SNTAGT. J was trimmed by 9 bases and V by 4 bases; bases with no gene match: 3. This CDR3 reads CASSVNRGSPLHF. The CDR3 bases are TGTGCCAGCAGTGTAAACAGGGGTTCACCCCTCCACTTT.

This clone was found a few times. The chain combines TRBV7-3 with TRBJ2-2; tentative D call: TRBD1 (6 bases). The CDR3 is 18 amino acids. V was cut by 5 bases and J by 3 bases, with 22 bases left in between. CDR1 and CDR2 from the germline V gene are SGHTA and FQGTGA. The CDR3 sequence: CASSPNAVQGQDTGELFF. The CDR3, as DNA: TGTGCCAGCAGCCCCAACGCAGTCCAGGGGCAGGACACCGGGGAGCTGTTTTTT.

The rearrangement uses TRBV15 and TRBJ1-5; 7 nucleotides match TRBD1. The CDR3 totals 15 residues. The V segment lost 3 bases and the J segment 6 bases; nucleotides outside the gene matches: 8. Germline assignment: CDR1 LNHNV and CDR2 YYDKDF (reference sequence). CDR3 nucleotides: TGTGCCACCAGCAGGCTCGACAGGGAGGGTCAGCCCCAGCATTTT. Translation: CATSRLDREGQPQHF.

V usage is TRBV28 and J usage is TRBJ1-1; a possible D gene is TRBD1 (5 bases). CDR1 and CDR2 (germline): MDHEN, SYDVKM. The CDR3 is 15 amino acids. V lost 2 bases, J lost 4 bases, and 14 bases lay in between. CDR3 protein: CASSLQGKGTTEAFF. CDR3 nucleotide sequence: TGTGCCAGCAGTTTACAGGGTAAAGGAACCACTGAAGCTTTCTTT. Filled out from reference TRBV28 and TRBJ1-1, the complete variable domain reads DVKVTQSSRYLVKRTGEKVFLECVQDMDHENMFWYRQDPGLGLRLIYFSYDVKMKEKGDIPEGYSVSREKKERFSLILESASTNQTSMYLCASSLQGKGTTEAFFGQGTRLTVV.

The rearrangement links TRBV7-8 to TRBJ2-1; perhaps TRBD2 as D (7 bases). The germline V gene has CDR1 SGHVS and CDR2 FQNEAQ. Trimming took 4 bases from V and 5 from J, leaving 18 bases between them. The CDR3 length is 16 residues. The CDR3 sequence: CASSSPQGLADNEQFF. In nucleotides, the CDR3 is TGTGCCAGCAGCTCCCCCCAGGGGCTAGCGGACAATGAGCAGTTCTTC.

The CDR3 spells CAWSNPILHF. CDR3 bases: TGTGCCTGGAGTAACCCCATTCTCCACTTT. The rearrangement joins TRBV30 to TRBJ1-6, with D unresolved. The V end was cut by 2 bases, the J end by 16 bases, with 9 bases between. CDR1 and CDR2 from the germline V gene are GTSNPN and SVGIG (reference sequence). The CDR3 covers 10 residues. The entire variable domain, with the rest obtained from reference TRBV30 and TRBJ1-6, is as follows: SQTIHQWPATLVQPVGSPLSLECTVEGTSNPNLYWYRQAAGRGLQLLFYSVGIGQISSEVPQNLSASRPQDRQFILSSKKLLLSDSGFYLCAWSNPILHFGNGTRLTVT.

A few counts support this clone. The chain couples TRBV5-1 to TRBJ1-3; no reliable D call. The germline CDR1 and CDR2 sequences are SGHRS and YFSETQ. The CDR3 has 13 amino acids. The V end lost 0 bases, the J end lost 4 bases, and 5 bases lay between the germline ends. The CDR3 sequence: CASSLEAGNTIYF. CDR3 DNA: TGCGCCAGCAGCTTGGAGGCCGGAAACACCATATATTTT.

The chain is built from TRBV19 and TRBJ2-2, with a tentative D call TRBD1 (5 bases). The CDR3 covers 13 residues. Trimming shortened V by 3 bases and J by 7 bases, and 9 bases separated the two germline ends. Germline V gene lookup returns CDR1 LNHDA and CDR2 SQIVND (reference sequence). CDR3 nucleotides: TGTGCCAGTAGTATTAAAGGGGTCGGGGAGCTGTTTTTT. Protein: CASSIKGVGELFF.

V and J are TRBV5-6 and TRBJ2-6; possible D gene TRBD2, 5 bases. Germline CDR1 reads SGHDT; CDR2 reads YYEEEE. CDR3 length: 16 amino acids. Trimming left V 0 bases short and J 1 base short, with 8 bases between. CDR3 loop: CASSLGGESGANVLTF. Written as DNA, the CDR3 is TGTGCCAGCAGCTTGGGTGGGGAGTCTGGGGCCAACGTCCTGACTTTC.

This clone has a handful of counts. V and J are TRBV4-1 and TRBJ2-7; D is tentatively TRBD1 or TRBD2 (5 bases each). This CDR3 spans 16 amino acids. Germline V CDR1 and CDR2: MGHRA, YSYEKL. V shed 7 bases and J shed 5 bases, with 24 bases lying between them. CDR3 coding DNA: TGCGCCAGCACCTATAGATTTGGGGGATCGTCCCACGAGCAGTACTTC. Translation gives CASTYRFGGSSHEQYF.

The chain uses TRBV7-3 and TRBJ2-1; 9 bases fit TRBD2. The trim removed 5 bases at V and 6 bases at J, leaving 11 bases unmatched. Germline lookup yields CDR1 SGHTA and CDR2 FQGTGA. This CDR3 is 16 amino acids long. The CDR3 bases are TGTGCCAGCAGCCTCTCGGGGGCGGGGGGGCGCAATGAGCAGTTCTTC. Its translation is CASSLSGAGGRNEQFF.

There are a few counts of this clone. This chain connects TRBV23-1 to TRBJ2-1, with 10 bases that match TRBD1. TRBV23-1 is recorded as an ORF, its role being uncertain. The CDR3 totals 16 residues. Losses at the gene ends were 6 bases for V and 7 bases for J; bases not matched to a gene: 12. As DNA, the CDR3 is TGCGCCAGCAGACGTGGGACAGGGGTCAACAAGAATGAGCAGTTCTTC. This encodes CASRRGTGVNKNEQFF.

This clone was detected a few times. This chain uses TRBV10-3 with TRBJ2-2, with D perhaps matching TRBD1 or TRBD2 (5 bases each). CDR3 length: 15 residues. Between the trimmed V and J ends, which lost 4 bases and 6 bases, there was a span of 15 bases. The germline CDR1 and CDR2 sequences are ENHRY and SYGVKD. CDR3 loop: CAISAGRRGAGELFF. In nucleotides, the CDR3 is TGTGCCATCAGTGCGGGACGGCGAGGCGCCGGGGAGCTGTTTTTT.

The V gene is TRBV6-1, the J gene TRBJ1-1; tentatively, D is TRBD1 (5 bases). Germline CDR1 reads MNHNS; CDR2 reads SASEGT. Between the trimmed V and J ends, which lost 10 bases and 0 bases, there was a span of 15 bases. This CDR3 has 14 residues. CDR3 coding DNA: TGTGCCACGGAGGTAGGGGATTTGAACACTGAAGCTTTCTTT. This translates into CATEVGDLNTEAFF.

This clone appeared once. Here the CDR3 reads CASRLPGAGWTITGELFF. The CDR3 DNA reads as TGTGCCAGCAGGCTCCCAGGGGCGGGATGGACCATTACCGGGGAGCTGTTTTTT. The V and J genes are TRBV7-8 and TRBJ2-2, with D possibly being TRBD1 or TRBD2 (6 bases each). The CDR3 is 18 residues long. Trimming removed 6 bases at V and 5 bases at J, with 25 bases between. Per germline, CDR1 SGHVS and CDR2 FQNEAQ.

The chain carries TRBV11-2 and TRBJ2-5; D possibly corresponds to TRBD1 (6 bases). CDR3 length equals 14 residues. The V gene lost 5 bases and the J gene lost 2 bases, with 12 bases spanning the gap. Per germline, CDR1 SGHAT and CDR2 FQNNGV. CDR3 protein: CASSPGQSQETQYF. In DNA form, the CDR3 reads TGTGCCAGCAGCCCCGGACAGTCACAAGAGACCCAGTACTTC.

The chain links TRBV6-1 to TRBJ1-1; no definite D call. V was cut by 7 bases and J by 6 bases, with 12 bases left in between. Germline V gene data show CDR1 as MNHNS and CDR2 as SASEGT. The CDR3 has 12 amino acids. The CDR3 region has the DNA TGTGCCAGCATCCGGACTAGGGCTGAAGCTTTCTTT. Its protein is CASIRTRAEAFF.

This clone occurred once. The CDR3 region has the DNA TGCGCCAGCAGCCAAGCGGGAAGCTACAATGAGCAGTTCTTC. Amino acids: CASSQAGSYNEQFF. The chain links TRBV4-3 to TRBJ2-1, with TRBD2 as a possible D gene (5 bases). Germline CDR1 reads LGHNA; CDR2 reads YSLEER. This CDR3 region has 14 residues. V was clipped by 1 base and J by 3 bases, with 7 bases between them.